This T cell receptor beta chain was sequenced for a study of T cell changes during pregnancy in multiple sclerosis. CDR1 MRHNA and CDR2 SNTAGT come from the germline V gene. This CDR3 spans 19 amino acids. J gave up 5 bases and V 2 bases, and 13 bases lay outside the gene matches. Libraries were prepared by immunoSEQ multiplex PCR; TCRdb keeps only in-frame clonotypes and omits some of them. The table has about 59,000 clones, about 94% seen once. This TCR was recovered from a female donor with multiple sclerosis, enrolled in a pregnancy study. This specimen consisted of CD8+ T cells from peripheral blood mononuclear cells, obtained in the third trimester of pregnancy. The rearrangement links TRBV6-4 to TRBJ2-2; 11 nucleotides agree with TRBD2. CDR3 amino acids: CASSDPIGTSGHGTGELFF. CDR3 bases: TGTGCCAGCAGTGACCCAATAGGGACTAGCGGCCACGGGACCGGGGAGCTGTTTTTT.